This T cell receptor beta chain originates from a study of sequential checkpoint blockade in melanoma. Overall study context: Arm A got nivolumab then ipilimumab; arm B the reverse, 1:1. Both treatment sequences were followed by maintenance nivolumab.

Treatment in this sample: randomized to nivolumab then ipilimumab (arm A) or the reverse (arm B). Patients had received no earlier DNA-damaging chemotherapy. Live CD3+CD8+ CD19− CD56− cells were sorted from PBMCs. This clone was detected only a few times. Losses at the gene ends were 5 bases for V and 10 bases for J; bases not matched to a gene: 14. This CDR3 region has 15 residues. Germline loops: CDR1 LNHDA, CDR2 SQIVND (reference sequence). The method was immunoSEQ multiplex PCR; TCRdb's version includes in-frame clones alone and lacks a portion of them. The table lists 20,000 or so clones, roughly 66% of them singletons.

The chain has TRBV19 and TRBJ1-1, with 9 bases lining up with TRBD1. The clonotype was recovered from a human donor with melanoma. The source was CD8+ T cells sorted from blood (inferred from file names), collected from a patient given nivolumab and ipilimumab in sequence. CDR3 residues: CASSVTGGDYAPAFF. The CDR3 nucleotides read TGTGCCAGTAGTGTTACAGGGGGCGACTACGCACCAGCTTTCTTT.